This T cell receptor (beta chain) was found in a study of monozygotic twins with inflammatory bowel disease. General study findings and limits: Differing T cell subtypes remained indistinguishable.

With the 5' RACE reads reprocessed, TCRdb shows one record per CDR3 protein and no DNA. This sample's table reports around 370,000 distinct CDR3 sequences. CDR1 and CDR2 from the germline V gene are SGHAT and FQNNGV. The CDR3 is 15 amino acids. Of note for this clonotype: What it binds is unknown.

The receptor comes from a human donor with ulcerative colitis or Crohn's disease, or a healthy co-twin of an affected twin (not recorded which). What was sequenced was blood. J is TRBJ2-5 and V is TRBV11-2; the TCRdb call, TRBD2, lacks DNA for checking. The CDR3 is CASSRWTSGQETQYF.